This T cell receptor beta chain derives from a study of control samples from healthy donors and cancer patients. The CDR3 spans 15 residues. Germline V gene lookup returns CDR1 KGHSH and CDR2 LQKENI. V was pared by 4 bases and J by 7 bases, with 8 bases of the junction left unmatched. The protocol was immunoSEQ multiplex PCR, while the TCRdb copy is restricted to in-frame clones and leaves out a portion. The data hold around 170,000 clones, with around 90% observed a single time. This chain connects TRBV18 to TRBJ1-5; 9 nucleotides match TRBD1. The origin of this receptor is a woman between 50 and 59 years old in good health. Sequenced sample: blood. The CDR3 sequence: CASSLNTGGYQPQHF. Written as DNA, the CDR3 is TGTGCCAGCTCACTTAATACAGGGGGCTACCAGCCCCAGCATTTT.